This TCR beta chain was found in a study of OX40 agonist ivuxolimab in advanced cancers. Looking at the study overall: Patient treatment consisted of intravenous ivuxolimab administration every 2 weeks at 0.01 to 10 mg/kg. A male proportion of under 90% was recorded, with mean age approximately 57 years and range roughly 23 to 85.

This clone was found a few times. The antigen is undetermined. Study results and limitations: CD4+ and CD8+ T cells in blood underwent clonal expansion by week 6 at 0.1 to 3.0 mg/kg. On average, a greater number of expanded clones characterised CD8+ T cells relative to CD4+.

The data were produced by immunoSEQ multiplex PCR, yet TCRdb's version contains in-frame clones alone and is incomplete. The table has tens of thousands of clones, roughly 85% seen once; the top ten hold around 2%. This CDR3 spans 13 amino acids. The germline CDR1 and CDR2 sequences are SGHTA and FQGNSA. Trimming removed 7 bases at V and 1 base at J, with 11 bases between. The sequencing used CD4+ or CD8+ T cells sorted from blood, collected in a trial of the OX40 agonist ivuxolimab. The source of this sequence is an adult with an advanced solid tumor such as melanoma, head and neck, liver or kidney cancer. This chain uses TRBV7-2 with TRBJ2-7; weak D call: TRBD1 (5 bases). In DNA form, the CDR3 reads TGTGCCAGCACCGGGCCAGGGTCCTACGAGCAGTACTTC. Translated: CASTGPGSYEQYF.